A single sample is the source of the 25 T cell receptor beta chains below, sequenced in a study of cytomegalovirus exposure and HLA in healthy donors (dated by TCRdb to about 2017). Library preparation used the immunoSEQ multiplex PCR assay. For the multiplex PCR, a mixture combining 60 forward primers for TCR Vbeta segments and 13 reverse primers for TCR Jbeta segments was used. TCRdb's version of the immuneACCESS table is confined to in-frame rearrangements and falls short of the full clone set. An unresolved V gene accounts for under half of the shortfall where checked; the remainder is of unknown origin. The sample yields hundreds of thousands of clones; roughly 70% were counted once. 2% to 3% of the sample is held by the ten biggest clonotypes. Sequenced material: PBMCs. The origin of the receptors is a man between 35 and 55 years old in good health and CMV-seropositive.

As for this clone: The germline gene is not matched at one end of the junction; a read error may be the cause. This chain links TRBV6-5 with TRBJ2-6; a possible D gene is TRBD2 (5 bases). From germline, CDR1 is MNHEY and CDR2 SVGAGI. The CDR3 contains 15 residues. CDR3 sequence (DNA): TGTGCCAGCGGTTACGAGGGCTCTGGGGCCAACGTCCTGACTTTC. Translating it yields CASGYEGSGANVLTF.

The rearrangement joins TRBV4-1 to TRBJ1-4; weak D call: TRBD1 (6 bases). The CDR3 length is 15 residues. Trimming cost V 0 bases and J 11 bases, with 16 bases left between them. The germline V gene encodes CDR1 MGHRA and CDR2 YSYEKL. DNA for the CDR3: TGCGCCAGCAGCCAAGATTCCCAGGGGTCCGGGAAACTGTTTTTT. Translated, it gives CASSQDSQGSGKLFF.

V and J are TRBV19 and TRBJ1-2; possible D gene TRBD1, 6 bases. Germline V gene lookup returns CDR1 LNHDA and CDR2 SQIVND (reference sequence). This CDR3 spans 14 amino acids. Deletions cut 3 bases from V and 5 bases from J, with 13 bases between. The CDR3 nucleotides are TGTGCCAGTAGTATCGGTGTGGGGGCGTATGGCTACACCTTC. Translating it yields CASSIGVGAYGYTF.

This chain connects TRBV11-2 to TRBJ2-5, with TRBD1 matching over 10 bases. Germline-derived CDR1 and CDR2 are SGHAT and FQNNGV. The V and J ends lost 1 base and 5 bases, in that order; junction bases with no gene match: 7. CDR3 length: 16 residues. The CDR3 DNA sequence: TGTGCCAGCAGCTTAGCAGTTACGGACAGGGGGGAGACCCAGTACTTC. It translates to CASSLAVTDRGETQYF.

This clone was seen a single time. V gene TRBV10-3 combines with J gene TRBJ2-2; TRBD2 might be the D (8 bases). Germline V gene lookup returns CDR1 ENHRY and CDR2 SYGVKD. Trimming cost V 7 bases and J 5 bases, with 14 bases left between them. This CDR3 region has 14 residues. CDR3 sequence reads: CAITGGGLTGELFF. Written as DNA, the CDR3 is TGTGCCATCACGGGAGGGGGCTTGACCGGGGAGCTGTTTTTT.

The V call is TRBV7-2, the J call TRBJ1-1; D is unclear. The germline gives CDR1 SGHTA, CDR2 FQGNSA. The CDR3 length is 15 residues. V was shortened by 1 base and J by 0 bases, with 9 bases between the two germline ends. CDR3 in amino acids: CASSLVAVMNTEAFF. The CDR3 DNA is TGTGCCAGCAGCTTAGTGGCGGTAATGAACACTGAAGCTTTCTTT.

The chain recombines TRBV10-3 with TRBJ2-1; no clear D. Trimming shortened V by 3 bases and J by 0 bases, and 9 bases separated the two germline ends. The CDR3 is made up of 15 amino acids. Germline V gene data show CDR1 as ENHRY and CDR2 as SYGVKD. The chain's CDR3 is CAISDQSYSYNEQFF. The CDR3 DNA is TGTGCCATCAGTGACCAATCCTACTCCTACAATGAGCAGTTCTTC.

Turning to this clone: An end of the junction does not agree with germline; a read error may underlie this. The CDR3 region has the DNA TGTTCCAGCAGCCCCGGACAGTCTTGGGATGAGCAGTTCTTC. Residues: CSSSPGQSWDEQFF. The chain carries TRBV7-9 and TRBJ2-1; D perhaps matches TRBD1 (6 bases). From germline, CDR1 is SEHNR and CDR2 FQNEAQ (reference sequence). The CDR3 runs to 14 residues. The full variable domain, with the rest looked up from reference TRBV7-9 and TRBJ2-1, is DTGVSQNPRHKITKRGQNVTFRCDPISEHNRLYWYRQTLGQGPEFLTYFQNEAQLEKSRLLSDRFSAERPKGSFSTLEIQRTEQGDSAMYLCSSSPGQSWDEQFFGPGTRLTVL.

The chain uses TRBV7-9 and TRBJ1-1, with a tentative D call TRBD1 (5 bases). The CDR3 is made up of 17 amino acids. The V gene lost 4 bases and the J gene lost 0 bases, with 18 bases spanning the gap. Germline V gene data show CDR1 as SEHNR and CDR2 as FQNEAQ (reference sequence). The CDR3 DNA sequence: TGTGCCAGCAGCTACTCCGGGACGGGAGTTATGAACACTGAAGCTTTCTTT. Amino acids: CASSYSGTGVMNTEAFF. Based on the CDR3 plus reference TRBV7-9 and TRBJ1-1, the full variable domain is DTGVSQNPRHKITKRGQNVTFRCDPISEHNRLYWYRQTLGQGPEFLTYFQNEAQLEKSRLLSDRFSAERPKGSFSTLEIQRTEQGDSAMYLCASSYSGTGVMNTEAFFGQGTRLTVV.

For this clone: One junction end disagrees with the germline gene, perhaps due to a read error. This sequence joins TRBV7-6 and TRBJ2-2; D is undetermined. The germline gives CDR1 SGHVS, CDR2 FNYEAQ. The length of the CDR3 is 16 residues. The DNA of the CDR3 is TGTGCCGGCAGCACGACAACGATAGGGAACACCGGGGAGCTGTTTTTT. Protein sequence: CAGSTTTIGNTGELFF.

The gene calls are TRBV10-3 and TRBJ2-7; possibly TRBD2 for D (5 bases). Germline V CDR1 and CDR2: ENHRY, SYGVKD. Trimming shortened V by 4 bases and J by 4 bases, and 8 bases separated the two germline ends. This CDR3 has 12 residues. The CDR3 region has the DNA TGTGCCATCAGTGCCGGGATTTACGAGCAGTACTTC. This gives the protein CAISAGIYEQYF.

The V and J genes are TRBV6-5 and TRBJ2-7; 7 nucleotides agree with TRBD2. The CDR3 is made up of 13 amino acids. In germline, CDR1 is MNHEY, CDR2 SVGAGI. With V trimmed by 4 bases and J by 3 bases, 3 bases remained unmatched. The CDR3 here is CASSFGLDYEQYF. Written as DNA, the CDR3 is TGTGCCAGCAGTTTTGGACTAGACTACGAGCAGTACTTC.

This sequence joins TRBV5-6 and TRBJ1-5; no clear D. The CDR3 spans 13 residues. With 1 base removed from V and 6 bases from J, the gap between germline ends came to 8 bases. The germline CDR1 and CDR2 sequences are SGHDT and YYEEEE. This chain's CDR3 is CASSLLAGQPQHF. As DNA, the CDR3 is TGTGCCAGCAGCTTGTTGGCGGGTCAGCCCCAGCATTTT.

The V and J genes are TRBV4-2 and TRBJ1-3; D remains ambiguous. The V end was cut by 1 base, the J end by 2 bases, with 6 bases between. This CDR3 is built from 14 residues. Germline values: CDR1 LGHNA, CDR2 YNFKEQ. The CDR3: CASSQGGAGNTIYF. The CDR3 bases are TGTGCCAGCAGCCAAGGGGGAGCTGGAAACACCATATATTTT.

The chain is built from TRBV19 and TRBJ2-7; D not resolved. Per germline, CDR1 LNHDA and CDR2 SQIVND (reference sequence). V was shortened by 6 bases and J by 3 bases, with 15 bases between the two germline ends. The CDR3 is 14 amino acids. CDR3: CASRPLGRNYEQYF. CDR3 nucleotides: TGTGCCAGTAGACCCTTGGGCAGGAACTACGAGCAGTACTTC.

The J gene is TRBJ2-1, the V gene TRBV7-6; TRBD1 matches 8 bases. Germline V gene sequence: CDR1 SGHVS, CDR2 FNYEAQ. V lost 5 bases to trimming and J lost 7 bases; unmatched junction nucleotides: 10. The CDR3 has 15 residues. The CDR3 DNA follows: TGTGCCAGCAGCCCGACCCGGACAGGGTTGAATGAGCAGTTCTTC. This sequence encodes CASSPTRTGLNEQFF.

This clone was seen only once. This chain links TRBV6-1 with TRBJ1-1; D possibly corresponds to TRBD1 (5 bases). The V gene's germline CDR1 is MNHNS and CDR2 SASEGT. V lost 8 bases to trimming and J lost 5 bases, with 18 bases between them. The CDR3 covers 14 residues. In DNA form, the CDR3 reads TGTGCCAGCGGGGTAGGGGTTTGGGGAACTGAAGCTTTCTTT. It specifies CASGVGVWGTEAFF.

V is TRBV9 and J is TRBJ1-2, with 7 bases matching TRBD1. The junction had 6 bases not matched to a gene; V was cut back by 0 bases and J by 13 bases. CDR3 length equals 12 residues. Germline V gene lookup returns CDR1 SGDLS and CDR2 YYNGEE. The DNA of the CDR3 is TGTGCCAGCAGCGTAGGGGACAGAGCCGTCACCTTC. Protein: CASSVGDRAVTF.

This clone was counted once. The chain is built from TRBV5-1 and TRBJ1-2; 9 bases are a match to TRBD1. Germline V lookup: CDR1 SGHRS, CDR2 YFSETQ. CDR3 length: 14 amino acids. V shed 1 base, J shed 7 bases, and the junction held 5 bases outside the gene matches. The CDR3 protein is CASSLLPTGGGYTF. CDR3 nucleotide sequence: TGCGCCAGCAGCTTGTTGCCGACAGGGGGTGGCTACACCTTC.

The J gene is TRBJ1-4, the V gene TRBV2, with D perhaps TRBD1 (6 bases). The V gene lost 2 bases and the J gene lost 5 bases, with 18 bases spanning the gap. Germline CDR1 SNHLY, CDR2 FYNNEI. The CDR3 sequence is 17 residues long. The DNA of the CDR3 is TGTGCCAGCAGTGAAAGGCTATGGACAGAAAAAAATGAAAAACTGTTTTTT. This translates into CASSERLWTEKNEKLFF.

The chain carries TRBV19 and TRBJ1-1; tentatively, D is TRBD1 (5 bases). This CDR3 contains 15 residues. Trimming pared 3 bases from V and 4 bases from J, leaving 15 bases between. Germline values: CDR1 LNHDA, CDR2 SQIVND (reference sequence). CDR3 DNA: TGTGCCAGTAGTATTCCCAGGGTCAGAAGCACTGAAGCTTTCTTT. Its translation: CASSIPRVRSTEAFF.

This clone was detected only once. CDR3 nucleotides: TGTGCCAGCAGCTTCCGGGGGAGGAGCACTGAAGCTTTCTTT. It yields the protein CASSFRGRSTEAFF. The chain has TRBV5-6 and TRBJ1-1, with a tentative D call TRBD1 (5 bases). Per the germline V gene, CDR1 is SGHDT and CDR2 is YYEEEE. CDR3 length: 14 residues. V gave up 2 bases and J gave up 4 bases, with 12 bases separating them.

The chain links TRBV5-1 to TRBJ2-1, with D possibly matching TRBD2 (5 bases). The CDR3 sequence is 12 residues long. Trimming shortened V by 4 bases and J by 14 bases, and 16 bases separated the two germline ends. Germline V gives CDR1 SGHRS, CDR2 YFSETQ. CDR3 sequence (DNA): TGCGCCAGCAGCCCCCCCGGGATCAAGGAGTTCTTC. It is translated as CASSPPGIKEFF.

This chain joins TRBV2 and TRBJ2-2, with TRBD1 identical over 7 bases. From germline, CDR1 is SNHLY and CDR2 FYNNEI. V gave up 4 bases and J gave up 5 bases; unmatched junction bases: 4. The CDR3 runs 14 residues. The chain's CDR3 is CASSATQGTGELFF. CDR3 nucleotides: TGTGCCAGCAGTGCCACACAGGGGACCGGGGAGCTGTTTTTT.

This sequence joins TRBV5-6 and TRBJ1-2; D not certain. Germline values: CDR1 SGHDT, CDR2 YYEEEE. The ends were cut back, 4 bases at V and 0 bases at J, with 13 bases in the middle. The CDR3 is 15 residues long. The CDR3 loop is CASSTYSEANYGYTF. CDR3 DNA: TGTGCCAGCAGCACCTACAGTGAAGCTAACTATGGCTACACCTTC.